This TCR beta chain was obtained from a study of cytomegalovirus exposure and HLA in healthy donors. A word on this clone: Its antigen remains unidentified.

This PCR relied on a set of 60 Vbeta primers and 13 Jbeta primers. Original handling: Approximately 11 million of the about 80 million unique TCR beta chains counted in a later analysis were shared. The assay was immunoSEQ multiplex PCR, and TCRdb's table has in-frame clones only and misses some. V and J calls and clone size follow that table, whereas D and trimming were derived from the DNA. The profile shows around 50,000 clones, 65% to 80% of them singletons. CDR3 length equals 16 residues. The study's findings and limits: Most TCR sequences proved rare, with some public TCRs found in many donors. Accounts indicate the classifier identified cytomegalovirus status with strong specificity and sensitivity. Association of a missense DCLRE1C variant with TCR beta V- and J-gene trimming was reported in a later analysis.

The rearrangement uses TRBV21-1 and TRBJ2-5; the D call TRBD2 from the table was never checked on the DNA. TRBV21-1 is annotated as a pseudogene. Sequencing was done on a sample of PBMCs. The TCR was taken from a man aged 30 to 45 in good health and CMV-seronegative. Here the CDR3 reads CASSKEHCGALETQYF. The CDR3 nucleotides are TGTGCCAGCAGCAAAGAGCATTGCGGGGCCCTAGAGACCCAGTACTTC.